This T cell receptor beta chain derives from a study of human T cells and chemical hapten exposure. V was clipped by 5 bases and J by 6 bases; unmatched bases: 4. This CDR3 comprises 13 residues. This clonotype has at least ten counts. As to time point: patch test 1, 2 weeks after DPC sensitization. Sample treatment: therapeutic diphenylcyclopropenone sensitization with weekly scalp DPC. Each CDR3 protein gets one entry after TCRdb re-called the RACE reads with MiXCR. The sample includes 300,000 to 350,000 distinct CDR3 sequences, around 7% of them seen just once. The sample here was whole blood, taken in connection with sensitization to the hapten diphenylcyclopropenone (DPC). This TCR was recovered from a woman aged 18 to 35 with alopecia areata. Some clones in this sample may be carry-over from other donors' samples. The chain is built from TRBV12-3 or TRBV12-4 and TRBJ2-3; 8 bases align to TRBD2. CDR3: CASSPRGGDTQYF. CDR3 nucleotide sequence: TGTGCCAGCAGTCCCCGGGGGGGTGATACGCAGTATTTT.